This TCR beta chain stems from a study of blood T cell repertoires in COVID-19 (dated by TCRdb to about 2020). Background for the entire study: Samples from collaborators originated in the United States, Italy and Spain and spanned both the acute and convalescent phases of COVID-19. The material from the prospective study consisted of cDNA or gDNA derived from T cells, B-cell-depleted T cells, or PBMCs. The repertoires were released in a freely available public database intended as a resource for research on the immune response to SARS-CoV-2. A de-identified subject ID, COVID-19 status, age in years and sex were almost always included in the sample metadata. Where HLA class I and class II types were available, the types were taken from metadata supplied by the sample provider, not from assay-based typing. Samples came from the ongoing ImmuneRACE study (first 160 participants) plus 1,254 subjects from 6 global collaborators. Deeply sampled blood TCRbeta repertoires from subjects exposed to, actively infected with, or recovered from COVID-19 were included in the dataset.

Concerning this clone: Its binding antigen is unknown. No much larger clonotype is one base removed from it; base qualities were not supplied.

Cut back by 2 bases and 0 bases, the V and J ends lie 7 bases apart. As encoded in the germline V gene, CDR1 is ENHRY while CDR2 is SYGVKD. CDR3 length: 14 amino acids, cysteine to phenylalanine. CDR3 DNA is the only sequence kept; it has 42 bases, read in frame from the first base. General conclusions and limits of the study: The amount of clinical and demographic metadata varied by source and participant and was provided uncurated.

TCRbeta CDR3 regions were amplified from genomic DNA using the immunoSEQ Assay, a bias-controlled multiplex PCR. The authors' pipeline ran thus. The number of nucleated cells in each sample was estimated from the amplification of reference gene primers within the assay. To quantify the absolute abundance of each unique TCRbeta CDR3 rearrangement, sequence reads were collapsed and filtered. For each sample, productive Simpson clonality was calculated as the square root of Simpson's diversity index over productive rearrangements. Held by TCRdb, this immuneACCESS table contains in-frame sequences only and omits some clones. Under half of the omission traces to an unresolved V gene where checked; the cause of the rest is unknown. The DNA gave D and trimming, while V, J and clone size come from that table. This sample is represented by 200,000 or so clones; 70% to 90% of them were singletons. Together, the top ten hold over 9.5% of the sample.

The collaborating institutions used their own protocols to collect whole blood in K2EDTA tubes. Collaborator samples were shipped for TCRbeta analysis as frozen whole blood, isolated PBMCs, or DNA extracted from either sample type. The sample was peripheral blood. This TCR was sampled from a woman aged 80 or over with acute or convalescent COVID-19. The chain links TRBV10-3 with TRBJ1-2, with the identity of the D gene unclear. CDR3 reads: CAISEGRANYGYTF. At the DNA level, the sequence is TGTGCCATCAGTGAGGGTAGAGCTAACTATGGCTACACCTTC.